Each of the 27 T cell receptor beta chains below was sequenced from the same sample in a study of blood T cell repertoires in COVID-19. This table comes from immunoSEQ multiplex PCR, and its TCRdb copy is limited to in-frame clones, with some not included. The data show 350,000 or so clones, roughly 90% seen once. The sequenced sample was PBMCs or T cells enriched from blood (not recorded which). The receptors come from a woman in her 30s who had been exposed to COVID-19.

The chain links TRBV21-1 to TRBJ2-1; the table's TRBD1 call for D was not verified on the DNA. TRBV21-1 is a pseudogene. CDR3 length: 16 residues. The CDR3 region is CASSKEQIFLYNEQFF. CDR3 nucleotides: TGTGCCAGCAGCAAAGAACAGATCTTCCTCTACAATGAGCAGTTCTTC.

The rearrangement uses TRBV15 and TRBJ2-1; 10 bases line up with TRBD2. The CDR3 extends over 15 amino acids. Germline CDR1 is LNHNV and CDR2 is YYDKDF (reference sequence). The V and J ends lost 3 bases and 4 bases, in that order; junction bases with no gene match: 3. This CDR3 reads CATSSGTSEYNEQFF. As DNA, the CDR3 is TGTGCCACCAGCAGCGGGACTAGCGAGTACAATGAGCAGTTCTTC.

This sequence joins TRBV27 and TRBJ2-5; TRBD2 agrees at 12 bases. Germline values: CDR1 MNHEY, CDR2 SMNVEV (reference sequence). The CDR3 has 18 amino acids. The trim removed 5 bases at V and 9 bases at J, leaving 19 bases unmatched. The CDR3 is CASSPTFSSSGRGMAQYF. The CDR3 nucleotides are TGTGCCAGCAGTCCCACGTTCTCCTCTAGCGGGAGGGGAATGGCCCAGTACTTC.

The J gene is TRBJ2-2, the V gene TRBV9, with a tentative D call TRBD2 (6 bases). The CDR3 contains 13 residues. Germline V gene sequence: CDR1 SGDLS, CDR2 YYNGEE. V dropped 4 bases and J dropped 6 bases, with 10 bases sitting between them. Here the CDR3 reads CASSPGRSGELFF. The CDR3 DNA reads as TGTGCCAGCAGCCCCGGGAGATCCGGGGAGCTGTTTTTT.

This chain uses TRBV6-5 with TRBJ1-5, with 7 bases aligning to TRBD1. Germline-derived CDR1 and CDR2 are MNHEY and SVGAGI. Losses at the gene ends were 4 bases for V and 6 bases for J; bases not matched to a gene: 6. The CDR3 has 14 residues. The DNA of the CDR3 is TGTGCCAGCAGTTTCGAGGGGGCAAGTCAGCCCCAGCATTTT. Protein product: CASSFEGASQPQHF.

This CDR3 is CASSSLAGVDQETQYF. CDR3 in DNA: TGCGCCAGCAGCTCACTAGCGGGAGTGGACCAAGAGACCCAGTACTTC. The gene calls are TRBV5-1 and TRBJ2-5; the match to TRBD2 covers 11 bases. The germline V gene encodes CDR1 SGHRS and CDR2 YFSETQ. The CDR3 has 16 residues. With 3 bases clipped from V and 0 bases from J, the junction kept 4 bases outside the gene matches.

The V and J genes are TRBV19 and TRBJ1-2, with a weak D call TRBD1 (5 bases). This CDR3 comprises 15 residues. The germline V gene encodes CDR1 LNHDA and CDR2 SQIVND (reference sequence). The V end was cut by 5 bases, the J end by 4 bases, with 17 bases between. The CDR3 reads CASSAGGEGSYGYTF. The CDR3 DNA is TGTGCCAGTAGTGCCGGGGGAGAGGGATCCTATGGCTACACCTTC.

The chain is built from TRBV19 and TRBJ1-1; D possibly corresponds to TRBD1 (6 bases). With 7 bases removed from V and 0 bases from J, the gap between germline ends came to 12 bases. The CDR3 runs to 14 residues. Germline assignment: CDR1 LNHDA and CDR2 SQIVND (reference sequence). The CDR3 coding sequence is TGTGCCAGTAAGCCCCAGGGGATGAACACTGAAGCTTTCTTT. Residues: CASKPQGMNTEAFF. Full variable domain (rest looked up from reference TRBV19 and TRBJ1-1): DGGITQSPKYLFRKEGQNVTLSCEQNLNHDAMYWYRQDPGQGLRLIYYSQIVNDFQKGDIAEGYSVSREKKESFPLTVTSAQKNPTAFYLCASKPQGMNTEAFFGQGTRLTVV.

This sequence joins TRBV5-5 and TRBJ1-4; TRBD1 agrees at 10 bases. J was trimmed by 0 bases and V by 4 bases; bases with no gene match: 9. This CDR3 region has 18 residues. Germline CDR1 and CDR2: SGHKS and YYEKEE (reference sequence). CDR3 protein: CASSTPGQGTATNEKLFF. CDR3 bases: TGTGCCAGCAGCACGCCGGGACAGGGGACCGCAACTAATGAAAAACTGTTTTTT.

V gene TRBV3-1 (or the pseudogene TRBV3-2) combines with J gene TRBJ1-2, with D unresolved. The CDR3 runs to 13 residues. Looked up from germline, CDR1 is LGHDT and CDR2 is YNNKEL (reference sequence). With 0 bases removed from V and 6 bases from J, the gap between germline ends came to 8 bases. This CDR3 is CASSQDSEDGYTF. CDR3 sequence (DNA): TGTGCCAGCAGCCAAGATTCGGAGGATGGCTACACCTTC.

The J gene is TRBJ1-2, the V gene TRBV28, with a possible D match to TRBD1 (6 bases). CDR3 size: 13 residues. Between the trimmed V and J ends, which lost 2 bases and 3 bases, there was a span of 7 bases. Germline-derived CDR1 and CDR2 are MDHEN and SYDVKM. CDR3 region: CASSLGGHYGYTF. CDR3 DNA sequence: TGTGCCAGCAGTTTAGGGGGCCACTATGGCTACACCTTC.

This clone was observed a few times. V is TRBV9 and J is TRBJ1-1, with a tentative D call TRBD1 (5 bases). V was clipped by 0 bases and J by 1 base, with 10 bases between them. Germline loops: CDR1 SGDLS, CDR2 YYNGEE. The CDR3 consists of 15 residues. The CDR3 protein is CASSVASGANTEAFF. As DNA, the CDR3 is TGTGCCAGCAGCGTAGCTTCTGGGGCGAACACTGAAGCTTTCTTT.

V gene TRBV29-1 combines with J gene TRBJ2-7; D unresolved. Germline-derived CDR1 and CDR2 are SQVTM and ANQGSEA. V lost 4 bases and J lost 3, with 7 bases in between. The CDR3 is 11 residues long. CDR3 DNA sequence: TGCAGCGTTGGCGGCAGCTACGAGCAGTACTTC. Translated: CSVGGSYEQYF.

This clone was seen just once. The chain couples TRBV6-5 to TRBJ2-1, with 12 positions matching TRBD2. J gave up 6 bases and V 6 bases, and 3 bases lay outside the gene matches. The CDR3 is 14 amino acids. The germline V gene encodes CDR1 MNHEY and CDR2 SVGAGI. The CDR3 region is CASRLAGGLNEQFF. CDR3 nucleotides: TGTGCCAGCAGACTAGCGGGAGGCCTCAATGAGCAGTTCTTC.

The CDR3 nucleotides are TGTGCCAGCAGTTACGATGGCAGGGGGAATTCACCCCTCCACTTT. It yields the protein CASSYDGRGNSPLHF. V is TRBV6-5 and J is TRBJ1-6; 7 bases are shared with TRBD1. Trimming cost V 2 bases and J 7 bases; bases outside gene matches: 5. The CDR3 is 15 amino acids. The germline V gene encodes CDR1 MNHEY and CDR2 SVGAGI.

Note on this clone: One junction end disagrees with the germline gene, perhaps due to a read error. This chain connects TRBV5-4 to TRBJ2-1; 13 nucleotides match TRBD2. Germline assignment: CDR1 SGHNT and CDR2 YYREEE (reference sequence). The CDR3 covers 15 residues. The CDR3: CASSLGLAGVDEQFF. CDR3 nucleotides: TGCGCCAGCAGCCTTGGACTAGCGGGAGTCGATGAGCAGTTCTTC.

This chain uses TRBV6-5 with TRBJ1-5; 8 bases fit TRBD1. The V gene's germline CDR1 is MNHEY and CDR2 SVGAGI. The CDR3 has 15 residues. The junction had 5 bases not matched to a gene; V was cut back by 5 bases and J by 2 bases. The CDR3 nucleotides are TGTGCCAGCAGTCCACAGACAGGGGGCAATCAGCCCCAGCATTTT. The encoded protein is CASSPQTGGNQPQHF.

J is TRBJ2-2 and V is TRBV15; 10 bases are a match to TRBD2. J was trimmed by 6 bases and V by 0 bases; bases with no gene match: 1. Germline CDR1 is LNHNV and CDR2 is YYDKDF (reference sequence). This CDR3 spans 15 amino acids. The CDR3 loop is CATSRDLAGAGELFF. The DNA for the CDR3 is TGTGCCACCAGCAGAGATCTAGCGGGAGCCGGGGAGCTGTTTTTT.

This clone was seen more than once but under ten times. The chain employs TRBV28 and TRBJ2-6, with 9 positions matching TRBD1. The CDR3 sequence is 21 residues long. V lost 2 bases to trimming and J lost 1 base; unmatched junction nucleotides: 15. Germline CDR1 reads MDHEN; CDR2 reads SYDVKM. The CDR3 DNA reads TGTGCCAGCAGTTTAAGGTCGGGTCCGGGGGACAGGGTGTCTGGGGCCAACGTCCTGACTTTC. This translates into CASSLRSGPGDRVSGANVLTF. Variable domain in full (rest from reference TRBV28 and TRBJ2-6): DVKVTQSSRYLVKRTGEKVFLECVQDMDHENMFWYRQDPGLGLRLIYFSYDVKMKEKGDIPEGYSVSREKKERFSLILESASTNQTSMYLCASSLRSGPGDRVSGANVLTFGAGSRLTVL.

The chain recombines TRBV12-5 with TRBJ2-7, with 11 bases lining up with TRBD2. The CDR3 length is 13 residues. The J segment lost 5 bases and the V segment lost 6 bases, leaving 3 bases of the junction unmatched. CDR1 LGHNT and CDR2 FRNRAP come from the germline V gene. In DNA, the CDR3 is TGTGCTAGTGGGGTAGCGGGAGGGCACGAGCAGTACTTC. Translating it yields CASGVAGGHEQYF.

The V and J genes are TRBV5-8 and TRBJ1-2, with TRBD1 as a possible D gene (5 bases). The CDR3 spans 12 residues. Germline assignment: CDR1 SGHTS and CDR2 YDEGEE. Trimming removed 4 bases at V and 8 bases at J, with 12 bases between. CDR3 sequence reads: CASSPGGTGYTF. Here the CDR3 DNA reads TGTGCCAGCAGCCCGGGGGGGACCGGCTACACCTTC.

The chain has TRBV7-9 and TRBJ1-1, with a possible D match to TRBD1 (5 bases). Germline V gives CDR1 SEHNR, CDR2 FQNEAQ (reference sequence). The ends were cut back, 0 bases at V and 3 bases at J, with 11 bases in the middle. The CDR3 loop spans 15 amino acids. CDR3 region: CASSLAETEYTEAFF. The CDR3 DNA reads as TGTGCCAGCAGCTTAGCGGAGACAGAATACACTGAAGCTTTCTTT.

This chain connects TRBV19 to TRBJ1-2; the match to TRBD1 covers 7 bases. Trimming took 6 bases from V and 0 from J; bases not matched to a gene: 4. This CDR3 contains 14 residues. CDR1 is LNHDA, CDR2 SQIVND, per germline (reference sequence). Here the CDR3 DNA reads TGTGCCAGTAGACAGGGGCCAGCTAACTATGGCTACACCTTC. This codes for CASRQGPANYGYTF. Full variable domain (remainder filled in from reference TRBV19 and TRBJ1-2): DGGITQSPKYLFRKEGQNVTLSCEQNLNHDAMYWYRQDPGQGLRLIYYSQIVNDFQKGDIAEGYSVSREKKESFPLTVTSAQKNPTAFYLCASRQGPANYGYTFGSGTRLTVV.

The sample holds one count of this clone. This CDR3 reads CASNDRGPSYNEQFF. For the CDR3, the DNA is TGCGCCAGTAATGACAGGGGGCCCTCATACAATGAGCAGTTCTTC. The gene calls are TRBV10-2 and TRBJ2-1; 10 nucleotides agree with TRBD1. The CDR3 loop spans 15 amino acids. The ends lost 9 bases at V and 4 bases at J; junction bases unmatched: 9. CDR1 WSHSY and CDR2 SAAADI come from the germline V gene.

This chain connects TRBV4-2 to TRBJ2-1; 9 bases are a match to TRBD2. Germline-derived CDR1 and CDR2 are LGHNA and YNFKEQ. Trimming at V came to 0 bases and at J to 4 bases, leaving 7 bases not matched to a gene. The CDR3 length is 17 residues. The CDR3 region has the DNA TGTGCCAGCAGCCAAGATGCGGGAGGGCCGCCTTACAATGAGCAGTTCTTC. Translated, it gives CASSQDAGGPPYNEQFF.

V and J are TRBV7-2 and TRBJ2-3; 11 bases line up with TRBD2. CDR3 size: 13 residues. Looked up from germline, CDR1 is SGHTA and CDR2 is FQGNSA. The chain's CDR3 is CAAGLAGLDTQYF. For the CDR3, the DNA is TGTGCAGCCGGACTAGCGGGCCTCGATACGCAGTATTTT.

This chain uses TRBV19 with TRBJ2-7; 7 nucleotides line up with TRBD1. The CDR3 length is 13 residues. CDR1 and CDR2 from the germline V gene are LNHDA and SQIVND (reference sequence). V gave up 7 bases and J gave up 1 base; unmatched junction bases: 4. CDR3 in amino acids: CASTPGQSYEQYF. The CDR3 bases are TGTGCCAGTACCCCGGGACAGTCCTACGAGCAGTACTTC.